Sequencing of this T cell receptor (beta chain) was carried out in a study of type 1 regulatory T cells (dated by TCRdb to the early 2020s). Describing the broader study: An in vitro protocol by which a Tr1-enriched, alloantigen-specific CD4 T cell product named T-allo10 was generated was characterized in the study. Patients with hematological malignancies who were receiving allogeneic hematopoietic stem cell transplantation were the group in which T-allo10 was being clinically evaluated.

The V end loses 5 bases and the J end loses 7 bases, and a stretch of 15 bases separates them. The CDR3 has 14 amino acids, counting the end cysteine and phenylalanine. Kept here is only the CDR3 DNA, which spans 42 bases and is read in frame from base 1. The germline V gene sets CDR1 to MNHNS and CDR2 to SASEGT. Only a few counts were recorded for this clonotype. This receptor's antigen is unknown. No qualities accompany the bases; no much larger clone lies one base away. Sequenced using an Illumina MiSeq. The raw public data were reprocessed by TCRdb itself: fastp quality trimming at Q25, MiXCR clonotype calling, in-frame beta chains only. Records with the same CDR3 protein are collapsed into one entry carrying the most frequent genes and DNA. Recorded for this sample are some 89,000 distinct CDR3 sequences; roughly a third of them occurred a single time. The top ten constitute 2% to 2.5% of the sample.

The sequenced sample consisted of CD4+ T cells, either the whole sample or a sorted fraction (not recorded which). The chain uses TRBV6-1 and TRBJ1-5; a weak D assignment points to TRBD1 (6 bases agree). The source of this sequence is a human donor in good health. The CDR3 region has the sequence CASSRTVVGQPQHF. The nucleotides are TGTGCCAGCAGTAGGACAGTCGTAGGCCAGCCCCAGCATTTT.